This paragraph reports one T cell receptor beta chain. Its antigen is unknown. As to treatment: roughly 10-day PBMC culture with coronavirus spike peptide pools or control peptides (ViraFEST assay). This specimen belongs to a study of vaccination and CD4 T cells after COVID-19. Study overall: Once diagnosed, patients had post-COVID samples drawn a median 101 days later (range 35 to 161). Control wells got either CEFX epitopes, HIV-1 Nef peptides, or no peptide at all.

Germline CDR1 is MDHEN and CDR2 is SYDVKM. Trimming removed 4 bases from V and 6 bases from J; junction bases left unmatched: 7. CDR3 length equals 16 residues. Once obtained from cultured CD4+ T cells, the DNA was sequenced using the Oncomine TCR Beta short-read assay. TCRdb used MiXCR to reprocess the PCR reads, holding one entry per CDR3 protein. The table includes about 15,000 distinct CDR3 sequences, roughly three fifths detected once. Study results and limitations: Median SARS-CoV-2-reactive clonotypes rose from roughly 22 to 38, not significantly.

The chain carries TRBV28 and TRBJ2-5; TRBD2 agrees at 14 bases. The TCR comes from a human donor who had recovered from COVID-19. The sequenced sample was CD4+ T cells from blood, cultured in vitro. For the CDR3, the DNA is TGTGCCAGCAGTTCGCCCGGGACTAGCGGGAGAAAGACCCAGTACTTC. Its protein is CASSSPGTSGRKTQYF.